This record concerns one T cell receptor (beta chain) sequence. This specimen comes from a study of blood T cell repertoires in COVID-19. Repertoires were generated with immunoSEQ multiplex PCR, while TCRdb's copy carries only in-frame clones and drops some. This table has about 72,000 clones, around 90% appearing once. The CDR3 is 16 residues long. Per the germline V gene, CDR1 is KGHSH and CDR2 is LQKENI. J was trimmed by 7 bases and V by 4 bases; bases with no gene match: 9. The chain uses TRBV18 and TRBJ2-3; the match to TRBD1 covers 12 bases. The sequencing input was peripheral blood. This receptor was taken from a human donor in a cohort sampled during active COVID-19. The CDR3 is CASSRPGQGAKNTQYF. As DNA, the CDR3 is TGTGCCAGCTCACGTCCGGGACAGGGGGCGAAAAATACGCAGTATTTT.